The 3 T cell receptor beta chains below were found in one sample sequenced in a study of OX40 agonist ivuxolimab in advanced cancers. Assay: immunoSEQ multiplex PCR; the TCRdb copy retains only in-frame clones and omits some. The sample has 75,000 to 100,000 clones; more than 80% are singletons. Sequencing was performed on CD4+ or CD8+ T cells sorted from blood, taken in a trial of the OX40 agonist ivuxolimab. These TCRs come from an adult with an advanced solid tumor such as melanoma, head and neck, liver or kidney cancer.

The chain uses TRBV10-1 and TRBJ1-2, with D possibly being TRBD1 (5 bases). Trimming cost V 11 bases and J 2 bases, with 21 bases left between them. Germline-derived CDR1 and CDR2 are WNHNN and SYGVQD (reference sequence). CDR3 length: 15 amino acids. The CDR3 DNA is TGCGCCGCTAGCCGGGTGGGGCGGACCAACTATGGCTACACCTTC. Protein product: CAASRVGRTNYGYTF.

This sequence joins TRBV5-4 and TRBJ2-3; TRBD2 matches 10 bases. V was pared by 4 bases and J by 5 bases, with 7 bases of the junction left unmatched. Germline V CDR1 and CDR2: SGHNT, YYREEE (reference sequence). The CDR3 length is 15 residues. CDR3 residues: CASSTSGGAGDTQYF. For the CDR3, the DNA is TGTGCCAGCAGCACGAGCGGGGGGGCGGGAGATACGCAGTATTTT. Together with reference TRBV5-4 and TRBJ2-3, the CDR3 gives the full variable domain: ETGVTQSPTHLIKTRGQQVTLRCSSQSGHNTVSWYQQALGQGPQFIFQYYREEENGRGNFPPRFSGLQFPNYSSELNVNALELDDSALYLCASSTSGGAGDTQYFGPGTRLTVL.

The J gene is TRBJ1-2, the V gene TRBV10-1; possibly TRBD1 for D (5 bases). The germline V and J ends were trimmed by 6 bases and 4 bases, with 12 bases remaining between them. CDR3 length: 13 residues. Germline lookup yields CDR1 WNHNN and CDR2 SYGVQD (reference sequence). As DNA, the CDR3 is TGCGCCAGCAGCGCCGGGACCTCCTATGGCTACACCTTC. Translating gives CASSAGTSYGYTF.